Below, 9 T cell receptor beta chains from the same sample are listed, as sequenced in a study of T cells after yellow fever vaccination. MiXCR, applied by TCRdb to the 5' RACE reads, yields one record per CDR3 protein. The table records 500,000 to 650,000 distinct CDR3 sequences, about 12% of them present only once. Material: PBMCs, obtained on the day of the yellow fever booster vaccination. All receptors come from a man between 25 and 39 years old who received the YFV17D yellow fever vaccine.

The V call is TRBV5-6, the J call TRBJ1-2, with no clear D. Germline loops: CDR1 SGHDT, CDR2 YYEEEE. The CDR3 contains 11 residues. V was trimmed by 4 bases and J by 8 bases, leaving 9 bases between them. CDR3 DNA sequence: TGTGCCAGCAGCGGCATTGGCGGCTACACCTTC. Encoded protein: CASSGIGGYTF.

In this sample, this clonotype turned up many times. The chain recombines TRBV7-2 with TRBJ2-1; 7 positions match TRBD2. The junction had 8 bases not matched to a gene; V was cut back by 7 bases and J by 2 bases. Germline V gives CDR1 SGHTA, CDR2 FQGNSA. There are 15 residues in the CDR3. CDR3 protein: CASIHSGGPYNEQFF. In DNA, the CDR3 is TGTGCCAGCATCCATTCGGGGGGTCCCTACAATGAGCAGTTCTTC.

The sample holds a few counts of this clonotype. J is TRBJ2-1 and V is TRBV4-3; 7 bases fit TRBD2. Germline V lookup: CDR1 LGHNA, CDR2 YSLEER. Germline trimming cut 3 bases from V and 0 bases from J; bases unmatched to any gene: 5. This CDR3 is built from 16 residues. CDR3 amino acids: CASSQVAGFSYNEQFF. The CDR3 DNA follows: TGCGCCAGCAGCCAGGTAGCGGGTTTCTCCTACAATGAGCAGTTCTTC.

The chain employs TRBV2 and TRBJ2-5; TRBD2 matches 10 bases. The CDR3 contains 16 residues. Unmatched junction bases numbered 9, after V lost 3 bases and J lost 5 bases. From germline, CDR1 is SNHLY and CDR2 FYNNEI. The DNA of the CDR3 is TGTGCCAGCAGTGATCGGGCTAGCGGGAGTGGGGAGACCCAGTACTTC. This encodes CASSDRASGSGETQYF.

This clonotype has a handful of counts. The chain combines TRBV6-5 with TRBJ1-2, with 7 bases identical to TRBD1. Germline trimming cut 2 bases from V and 0 bases from J; bases unmatched to any gene: 9. Per germline, CDR1 MNHEY and CDR2 SVGAGI. The CDR3 runs 17 residues. CDR3 loop: CASSYPPGQKTNYGYTF. The CDR3 nucleotides read TGTGCCAGCAGTTACCCGCCGGGACAGAAGACTAACTATGGCTACACCTTC.

This clonotype was recorded a few times. V and J are TRBV28 and TRBJ1-2; D possibly corresponds to TRBD1 (6 bases). This CDR3 comprises 12 residues. Germline V gene data show CDR1 as MDHEN and CDR2 as SYDVKM. Trimming stripped 6 bases from V and 10 bases from J, with 15 bases between. The CDR3 spells CASRQGPMDYTF. Written as DNA, the CDR3 is TGTGCCAGCAGACAGGGCCCTATGGACTACACCTTC.

This chain links TRBV20-1 with TRBJ2-7; tentative D call: TRBD2 (6 bases). The ends were cut back, 5 bases at V and 3 bases at J, with 11 bases in the middle. Per the germline V gene, CDR1 is DFQATT and CDR2 is SNEGSKA (reference sequence). This CDR3 is built from 12 residues. Here the CDR3 reads CSADRRGYEQYF. The CDR3 coding sequence is TGCAGTGCTGATCGGAGGGGCTACGAGCAGTACTTC.

The chain combines TRBV29-1 with TRBJ2-3, with 9 positions matching TRBD1. This CDR3 region has 17 residues. Germline CDR1 and CDR2: SQVTM and ANQGSEA. The J segment lost 5 bases and the V segment lost 0 bases, leaving 12 bases of the junction unmatched. The CDR3 protein is CSVEDRHVQGARDTQYF. CDR3 sequence (DNA): TGCAGCGTTGAAGATCGGCACGTACAGGGGGCAAGAGATACGCAGTATTTT.

In this sample, this clonotype turned up a few times. The gene calls are TRBV10-3 and TRBJ2-5; 10 positions agree with TRBD1. Germline CDR1 reads ENHRY; CDR2 reads SYGVKD. The trim removed 6 bases at V and 4 bases at J, leaving 5 bases unmatched. The CDR3 runs 14 residues. This CDR3 is CAIRPGQGLETQYF. CDR3 bases: TGTGCCATCAGGCCGGGACAGGGGTTAGAGACCCAGTACTTC.